The 8 T cell receptor beta chains given below trace back to one sample, sequenced in a study of shared clonotypes between healthy human individuals. Naive CD8 isolation took CD45RO-negative cells positively selected for CCR7 and excluded terminally differentiated effector memory CD45RA+ cells. This table comes from immunoSEQ multiplex PCR, and its TCRdb copy is limited to in-frame clones, with some not included. Found here are some 2,100,000 clones, just over 90% of them singletons; the top ten hold 1.7%. Sequenced material: naive CD8+ T cells from PBMCs. These receptors originate from a man aged 18-30 years in good health. Some clones in this sample may be carry-over from other donors' samples.

This clone showed up just once. The V call is TRBV5-1, the J call TRBJ2-3; 14 nucleotides agree with TRBD2. CDR1 and CDR2 (germline): SGHRS, YFSETQ. The J segment lost 4 bases and the V segment lost 2 bases, leaving 9 bases of the junction unmatched. There are 18 residues in the CDR3. The DNA of the CDR3 is TGCGCCAGCAGCTTTTATGGGACTAGCGGGAGCATCCCAGATACGCAGTATTTT. Amino acids: CASSFYGTSGSIPDTQYF.

This chain joins TRBV19 and TRBJ2-1, with a tentative D call TRBD2 (7 bases). CDR1 is LNHDA and CDR2 is SQIVND in the germline V gene (reference sequence). Trimming pared 3 bases from V and 6 bases from J, leaving 15 bases between. This CDR3 is built from 15 residues. CDR3 DNA sequence: TGTGCCAGTAGTATGCGGGAGAGGGGGAGCAATGAGCAGTTCTTC. Its protein product is CASSMRERGSNEQFF. Based on the CDR3 plus reference TRBV19 and TRBJ2-1, the full variable domain is DGGITQSPKYLFRKEGQNVTLSCEQNLNHDAMYWYRQDPGQGLRLIYYSQIVNDFQKGDIAEGYSVSREKKESFPLTVTSAQKNPTAFYLCASSMRERGSNEQFFGPGTRLTVL.

The CDR3 DNA is TGTGCCAGCAGTGAATTGCGAGGTTCCGGGGCCAACGTCCTGACTTTC. Protein sequence: CASSELRGSGANVLTF. V is TRBV25-1 and J is TRBJ2-6; D is unclear. Germline-derived CDR1 and CDR2 are MGHDK and SYGVNS. The CDR3 consists of 16 residues. With 1 base removed from V and 4 bases from J, the gap between germline ends came to 11 bases.

V gene TRBV28 combines with J gene TRBJ2-7; D is unclear. Trimming shortened V by 1 base and J by 6 bases, and 16 bases separated the two germline ends. The germline V gene encodes CDR1 MDHEN and CDR2 SYDVKM. The CDR3 sequence is 15 residues long. The CDR3 loop reads CASSLSPLTLREQYF. In nucleotides, the CDR3 is TGTGCCAGCAGTTTATCCCCGCTCACCCTCCGCGAGCAGTACTTC.

This chain uses TRBV6-1 with TRBJ1-5; D remains unclear. V gave up 2 bases and J gave up 3 bases, with 11 bases separating them. Germline V gene data show CDR1 as MNHNS and CDR2 as SASEGT. This CDR3 is built from 15 residues. This CDR3 reads CASSESPQTNQPQHF. The DNA for the CDR3 is TGTGCCAGCAGTGAATCCCCGCAGACCAATCAGCCCCAGCATTTT.

This chain connects TRBV7-8 to TRBJ2-5; 16 positions match TRBD2. V shed 5 bases and J 0 bases; nucleotides not matched to a gene: 6. Germline CDR1 is SGHVS and CDR2 is FQNEAQ. This CDR3 region has 18 residues. The CDR3 nucleotides are TGTGCCAGCAGCCCCGGGACTAGCGGGAGGGGGTACCAAGAGACCCAGTACTTC. Its protein product is CASSPGTSGRGYQETQYF.

This chain connects TRBV15 to TRBJ2-3; 9 nucleotides align to TRBD1. The junction had 15 bases not matched to a gene; V was cut back by 5 bases and J by 3 bases. This CDR3 contains 18 residues. Germline CDR1 LNHNV, CDR2 YYDKDF (reference sequence). CDR3 protein: CATSRVGPGTGITDTQYF. CDR3 nucleotides: TGTGCCACCAGCCGCGTCGGGCCTGGGACAGGGATTACAGATACGCAGTATTTT.

The rearrangement joins TRBV28 to TRBJ1-4, with 7 bases fitting TRBD1. Germline V gives CDR1 MDHEN, CDR2 SYDVKM. After removal of 5 bases from V and 0 bases from J, the junction contained 12 bases not matched to a gene. The CDR3 sequence is 18 residues long. The CDR3 spells CASSATGNGAATNEKLFF. CDR3 DNA sequence: TGTGCCAGCAGTGCGACAGGGAACGGGGCCGCAACTAATGAAAAACTGTTTTTT.